The entry below gives a single TCR beta chain sequence along with its context. Produced via immunoSEQ multiplex PCR; TCRdb's table is partial and in-frame only. The sample consists of 85,000 to 130,000 clones, over 85% of them appearing once. The sample is drawn from a study of T cell changes during pregnancy in multiple sclerosis. The CDR3 length is 14 residues. The V and J ends lost 9 bases and 2 bases respectively, with 17 bases between them. Germline V gives CDR1 SGHTA, CDR2 FQGNSA. The rearrangement links TRBV7-2 to TRBJ2-7, with D perhaps TRBD2 (6 bases). The specimen was peripheral blood, collected in the second trimester of pregnancy. This receptor was obtained from a female donor with multiple sclerosis, enrolled in a pregnancy study. The CDR3 DNA sequence: TGTGCCAGTGGACCCCCGGGGGTAGCCTACGAGCAGTACTTC. This gives the protein CASGPPGVAYEQYF.